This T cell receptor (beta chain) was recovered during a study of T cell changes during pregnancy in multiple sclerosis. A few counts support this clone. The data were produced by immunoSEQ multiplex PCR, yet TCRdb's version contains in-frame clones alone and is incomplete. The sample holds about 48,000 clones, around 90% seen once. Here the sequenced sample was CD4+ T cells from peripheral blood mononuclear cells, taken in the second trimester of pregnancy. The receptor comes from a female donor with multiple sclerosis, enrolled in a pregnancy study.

CDR3 sequence (DNA): TGTGCCAGCAGTTCGGGGTATGGCTACACCTTC. Its protein product is CASSSGYGYTF. This sequence joins TRBV6-5 and TRBJ1-2; D call uncertain. From germline, CDR1 is MNHEY and CDR2 SVGAGI. The CDR3 spans 11 residues. V gave up 4 bases and J gave up 5 bases, with 5 bases separating them.